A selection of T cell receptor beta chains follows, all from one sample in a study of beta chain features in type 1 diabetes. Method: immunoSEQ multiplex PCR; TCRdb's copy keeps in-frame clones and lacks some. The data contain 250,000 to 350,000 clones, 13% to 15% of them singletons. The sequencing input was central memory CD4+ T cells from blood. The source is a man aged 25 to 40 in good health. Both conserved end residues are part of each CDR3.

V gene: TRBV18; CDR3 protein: CASSPFSREYQETQYF
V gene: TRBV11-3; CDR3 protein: CASSPRGQGSNYGYTF
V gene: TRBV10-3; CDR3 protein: CAIRGQGSSSGNTIYF
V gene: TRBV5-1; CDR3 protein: CASSLTQGAGGYTF
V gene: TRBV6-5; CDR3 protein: CASSQRGSPLHF
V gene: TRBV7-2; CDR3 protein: CASSLSLDRNYGYTF
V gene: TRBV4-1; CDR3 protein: CASSQPKVLATARRTDTQYF
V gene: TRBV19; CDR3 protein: CASLRRGGGQPQHF
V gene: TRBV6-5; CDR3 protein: CASSYQSGADTQYF
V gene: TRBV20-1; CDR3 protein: CSATRQNTQYF
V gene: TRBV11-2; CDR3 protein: CASSLEGPGIQYF
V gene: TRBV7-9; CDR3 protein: CASSGLQGADGYTF
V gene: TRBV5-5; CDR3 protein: CASSRDRVNQPQHF
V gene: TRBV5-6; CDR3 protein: CASSFSDRGTPLHF
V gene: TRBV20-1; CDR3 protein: CSARTGDEQYF
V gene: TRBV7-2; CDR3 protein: CASSSNTGGLFF
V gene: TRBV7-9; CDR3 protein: CASSGDGRLISYNEQFF
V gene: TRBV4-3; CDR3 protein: CASSQVQGGTGELFF
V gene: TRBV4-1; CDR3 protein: CASSQEGGPWDTQYF
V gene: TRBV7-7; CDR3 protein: CASSPSGGEYNEQFF
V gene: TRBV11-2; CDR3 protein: CASSSTWGVNTEAFF
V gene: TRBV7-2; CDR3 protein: CASCFLGLAGSYNEQFF
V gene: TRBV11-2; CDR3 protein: CASSEQTGVNEKLFF
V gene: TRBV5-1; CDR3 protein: CASSLGQSSNQPQHF
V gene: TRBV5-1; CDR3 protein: CASSGGGADNEQFF
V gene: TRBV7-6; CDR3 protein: CASSPFFGTNEKLFF
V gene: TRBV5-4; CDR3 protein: CASSFEGSLAGISYEQYF
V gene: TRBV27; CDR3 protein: CASSAITGNTEAFF
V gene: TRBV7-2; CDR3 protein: CASSRHGTGGETQYF
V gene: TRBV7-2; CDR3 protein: CASSSYYRGMEDYGYTF
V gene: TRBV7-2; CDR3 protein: CASSFTGTGGGQPQHF
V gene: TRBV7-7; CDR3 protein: CASSHLGTGFSYEQYF
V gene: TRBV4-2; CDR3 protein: CASSQESGTSVVF
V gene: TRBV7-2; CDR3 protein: CASSLGKQETQYF
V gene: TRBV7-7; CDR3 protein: CASSPVGGGAGDTQYF
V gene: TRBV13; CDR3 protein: CASSLGGFYNEQFF
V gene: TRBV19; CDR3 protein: CASSIRIYGYTF
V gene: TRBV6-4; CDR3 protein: CASSEPLTRGGTQYF
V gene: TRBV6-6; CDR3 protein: CASRKDGTNEKLFF